This T cell receptor beta chain was captured by sequencing in a study of long-term antiretroviral therapy in people with HIV. Study-wide findings and caveats: Blood, drawn from about 2004 to 2018, may reflect older ART regimens.

In the case of this clone: Its antigen is as yet unknown.

This was the immunoSEQ v3.0 assay at survey level. TCRdb's copy holds only in-frame clones and misses some; the assay was immunoSEQ multiplex PCR. The sample consists of some 40,000 clones, over 80% of them appearing once. The CDR3 has 13 residues. Looked up from germline, CDR1 is SNHLY and CDR2 is FYNNEI. V was trimmed by 7 bases and J by 4 bases, leaving 13 bases between them. The chain carries TRBV2 and TRBJ1-1; D is perhaps TRBD1 (6 bases). The receptor comes from a man aged 18 to 30 with HIV. Material: unsorted PBMCs, obtained 1.5 years after starting antiretroviral therapy. The DNA of the CDR3 is TGTGCCAGCACCCTACAGGGATCCACTGAAGCTTTCTTT. Protein: CASTLQGSTEAFF.